The clone carrying this T cell receptor beta chain has ten or more counts. The data originate from a study of T cells in Graves' hyperthyroidism and ophthalmopathy. V gave up 6 bases and J gave up 6 bases; unmatched junction bases: 5. The CDR3 is made up of 12 amino acids. Germline values: CDR1 DFQATT, CDR2 SNEGSKA (reference sequence). Researchers amplified the TCR beta CDR3 regions from RNA transcripts. The TCR CDR3 was amplified in a first-round RT-PCR using the HTBI primer set. TCRdb ran MiXCR on the multiplex PCR reads and lists one entry per CDR3 protein. The table shows around 350,000 distinct CDR3 sequences, with about 20% occurring only once.

The sequenced sample consisted of blood. This chain uses TRBV20-1 with TRBJ1-5, with 7 nucleotides matching TRBD1. The origin of this receptor is a woman between 18 and 29 years old with Graves' hyperthyroidism. The CDR3 DNA sequence: TGCAGTGCCAAACAGGGGATTCAGCCCCAGCATTTT. Amino acids: CSAKQGIQPQHF.